These T cell receptor beta chains were read from a single sample in a study of T cell clonotyping in hematopoietic cell transplantation. The assay was immunoSEQ multiplex PCR, and TCRdb's table has in-frame clones only and misses some. Found here are roughly 13,000 clones, 65% to 85% of them singletons; the top ten hold 16%. The sample in question was peripheral blood mononuclear cells, obtained before stem cell transplant. All receptors come from a man between 60 and 70 years old with acute myeloid leukemia. Some clones in this sample may be carry-over from other donors' samples. The CDR3 runs from the conserved cysteine through the conserved F or W. Each record gives: clone size, V gene, J gene, D gene, CDR3 protein, CDR3 DNA. A D gene is named only where the DNA matches it firmly. For some rows the clone size is stated as once, few or many, or as a class when expanded; others skip it.

>-|TRBV2|TRBJ1-2|-
CASSDVTGGVGYTF
TGTGCCAGCAGTGACGTGACAGGCGGGGTTGGCTACACCTTC
>-|TRBV11-3|TRBJ1-1|-
CASSPGQSNTEAFF
TGTGCCAGCAGCCCAGGACAGAGCAACACTGAAGCTTTCTTT
>-|TRBV7-8|TRBJ2-3|TRBD1
CASSSPLDRGPDTQYF
TGTGCCAGCAGCTCGCCACTTGACAGGGGGCCAGATACGCAGTATTTT
>-|TRBV5-4|TRBJ2-5|-
CASSLSAGATGETQYF
TGTGCCAGCAGCTTGTCTGCAGGGGCCACGGGGGAGACCCAGTACTTC
>large|TRBV29-1|TRBJ2-6|TRBD1
CSVEDPSDRARAGANVLTF
TGCAGCGTTGAAGATCCCTCCGACAGGGCCAGGGCCGGGGCCAACGTCCTGACTTTC
>-|TRBV4-1|TRBJ2-3|-
CASSQEENRVKYF
TGCGCCAGCAGCCAAGAAGAAAACAGGGTCAAGTATTTT
>-|TRBV10-3|TRBJ2-7|-
CAISEREGQYF
TGTGCCATCAGTGAGAGGGAAGGGCAGTACTTC
>-|TRBV7-2|TRBJ1-5|-
CASSLASSNQPQHF
TGTGCCAGCAGCTTAGCGTCCAGCAATCAGCCCCAGCATTTT
>-|TRBV19|TRBJ2-7|-
CASSTGLILNF
TGTGCCAGTAGTACGGGGTTAATATTGAACTTC
>-|TRBV2|TRBJ1-2|-
CASSTERGYTF
TGTGCCAGCAGTACCGAACGGGGCTACACCTTC
>-|TRBV14|TRBJ1-2|-
CASSQVGRIPGAGYTF
TGTGCCAGCAGCCAAGTGGGGAGGATTCCGGGTGCTGGCTACACCTTC
>-|TRBV30|TRBJ2-3|-
CAWTTAGGTDTQYF
TGTGCCTGGACGACAGCGGGTGGCACAGATACGCAGTATTTT
>-|TRBV7-9|TRBJ2-2|TRBD2
CASSPRGGGGTGELFF
TGTGCCAGCAGCCCCCGCGGGGGAGGAGGGACCGGGGAGCTGTTTTTT
>-|TRBV27|TRBJ1-6|-
CASRLVGGGSPLHF
TGCGCCAGCAGGCTGGTCGGGGGTGGTTCACCCCTCCACTTT
>-|TRBV19|TRBJ1-5|-
CASSTEVNQPQHF
TGTGCCAGTAGTACAGAAGTCAATCAGCCCCAGCATTTT
>-|TRBV11-3|TRBJ2-7|TRBD1
CASSSGTGVYEQYF
TGTGCCAGCAGTTCAGGGACAGGGGTCTACGAGCAGTACTTC
>-|TRBV27|TRBJ1-3|TRBD1
CASKPIQGAGNTIYF
TGTGCCAGCAAACCGATACAGGGGGCTGGAAACACCATATATTTT
>few|TRBV7-9|TRBJ1-4|-
CASSLLVGRGSEKLFF
TGTGCCAGCAGCTTACTCGTCGGCAGGGGCTCTGAAAAACTGTTTTTT
>few|TRBV19|TRBJ1-5|TRBD1
CASSNGQGNQPQHF
TGTGCCAGTAGTAACGGACAGGGGAATCAGCCCCAGCATTTT
>-|TRBV5-1|TRBJ1-4|-
CASSPATNEKLFF
TGCGCCAGCAGCCCAGCAACTAATGAAAAACTGTTTTTT
>-|TRBV5-1|TRBJ1-2|-
CASSWGETGYGYTF
TGCGCCAGCAGCTGGGGGGAGACAGGCTATGGCTACACCTTC
>-|TRBV9|TRBJ2-1|TRBD2
CASSGPRVGGGYNEQFF
TGTGCCAGCAGCGGCCCAAGGGTTGGGGGGGGATACAATGAGCAGTTCTTC
>-|TRBV6-1|TRBJ2-3|-
CASTPFGWGTDTQYF
TGTGCCAGCACCCCGTTTGGATGGGGCACAGATACGCAGTATTTT
>few|TRBV6-5|TRBJ1-3|-
CASSYGVTAGNTIYF
TGTGCCAGCAGTTACGGGGTGACGGCTGGAAACACCATATATTTT
>-|TRBV19|TRBJ2-2|-
CASSIADSHTGELFF
TGTGCCAGTAGTATAGCGGACAGTCACACCGGGGAGCTGTTTTTT
>-|TRBV5-6|TRBJ1-1|-
CASSFRGNTEAFF
TGTGCCAGCAGCTTTAGGGGGAACACTGAAGCTTTCTTT
>-|TRBV10-3|TRBJ2-7|TRBD1
CAIRPDRGYEQYF
TGTGCCATCAGACCGGACAGGGGCTACGAGCAGTACTTC
>-|TRBV30|TRBJ2-7|TRBD1
CACNLDRVEQYF
TGTGCCTGTAATCTTGACAGGGTCGAGCAGTACTTC
>-|TRBV7-3|TRBJ2-3|-
CASSLTGGGRTDTQYF
TGTGCCAGCAGCTTAACGGGCGGGGGCCGCACAGATACGCAGTATTTT
>-|TRBV15|TRBJ2-7|-
CATSRESVVPGEQYF
TGTGCCACCAGCAGAGAGTCGGTGGTACCAGGCGAGCAGTACTTC
>few|TRBV9|TRBJ2-1|TRBD1
CASSPRDSPYNEQFF
TGTGCCAGCAGCCCGAGGGACAGCCCCTACAATGAGCAGTTCTTC
>-|TRBV7-2|TRBJ1-5|-
CASSQQGSNQPQHF
TGTGCCAGCAGCCAACAGGGCAGCAATCAGCCCCAGCATTTT
>-|TRBV7-9|TRBJ1-1|-
CASSLAAVNTEAFF
TGTGCCAGCAGCTTAGCTGCCGTGAACACTGAAGCTTTCTTT
>once|TRBV6-4|TRBJ2-3|-
CASSEGGGDGADTQYF
TGTGCCAGCAGTGAGGGTGGCGGGGATGGCGCAGATACGCAGTATTTT
>-|TRBV25-1|TRBJ2-5|TRBD1
CASSGPFGQGYETQYF
TGTGCCAGCAGTGGACCATTCGGACAGGGGTATGAGACCCAGTACTTC
>-|TRBV5-4|TRBJ1-4|-
CASSLLGSNEKLFF
TGTGCCAGCAGTTTGCTGGGGTCTAATGAAAAACTGTTTTTT
>-|TRBV6-5|TRBJ1-2|-
CASSKDSIQGYTF
TGTGCCAGCAGTAAAGACAGTATTCAGGGCTACACCTTC
>-|TRBV4-1|TRBJ1-3|TRBD1
CASSGIRSTGDSSGNTIYF
TGCGCCAGCAGCGGAATCAGATCCACAGGGGACAGCTCTGGAAACACCATATATTTT
>-|TRBV14|TRBJ1-2|-
CASSQSQNYGYTF
TGTGCCAGCAGCCAATCCCAGAACTATGGCTACACCTTC
>once|TRBV7-2|TRBJ2-7|TRBD2
CASSFMAGLAGVPYEQYF
TGTGCCAGCAGTTTTATGGCGGGACTAGCGGGGGTCCCCTACGAGCAGTACTTC
>-|TRBV7-2|TRBJ1-1|-
CASSLVVRGNTEAFF
TGTGCCAGCAGCTTAGTTGTCAGGGGGAACACTGAAGCTTTCTTT
>-|TRBV7-8|TRBJ1-2|TRBD1
CASSSTDRANGYTF
TGTGCCAGCAGCTCAACAGACAGGGCTAATGGCTACACCTTC